A selection of T cell receptor beta chains follows, all from one sample in a study of OX40 agonist ivuxolimab in advanced cancers. Here immunoSEQ multiplex PCR was the method, and the copy in TCRdb shows in-frame clones only, minus some. The data contain 60,000 or so clones, 85% to 90% of them singletons. The sequencing used CD4+ or CD8+ T cells sorted from blood, collected in a trial of the OX40 agonist ivuxolimab. The source of these receptors is an adult with an advanced solid tumor such as melanoma, head and neck, liver or kidney cancer. CDR3s include the opening cysteine and the closing phenylalanine or tryptophan. The D gene is left open where the match is weak. Not every row has a clone size; where given, it reads once, few, many or a size class.

>TRBJ1-1|TRBV6-5|NA|NA
CASSYQSGSGNTEAFF
TGTGCCAGCAGTTACCAGTCAGGGTCGGGTAACACTGAAGCTTTCTTT
>TRBJ2-5|TRBV5-1|NA|NA
CASSLPGAQETQYF
TGCGCCAGCAGCTTGCCGGGGGCACAAGAGACCCAGTACTTC
>TRBJ1-2|TRBV7-6|NA|NA
CASSLGQSYGYTF
TGTGCCAGCAGCTTAGGACAGAGCTATGGCTACACCTTC
>TRBJ2-1|TRBV7-3|NA|NA
CASSPPGTYNEQFF
TGTGCCAGCAGCCCCCCTGGGACTTACAATGAGCAGTTCTTC
>TRBJ2-6|TRBV5-5|NA|once
CASSFGSSGANVLTF
TGTGCCAGCAGCTTCGGAAGCTCTGGGGCCAACGTCCTGACTTTC
>TRBJ2-3|TRBV19|NA|NA
CASSRGAGSSRDTQYF
TGTGCCAGTAGTAGGGGGGCGGGGTCGTCTCGAGATACGCAGTATTTT
>TRBJ2-3|TRBV5-4|NA|NA
CASSLGRRRDTQYF
TGTGCCAGCAGCTTGGGTAGGAGAAGAGATACGCAGTATTTT
>TRBJ2-3|TRBV19|NA|NA
CASSIPGITDTQYF
TGTGCCAGTAGTATCCCGGGAATCACAGATACGCAGTATTTT
>TRBJ2-3|TRBV5-4|NA|NA
CASSLDPGSTDTQYF
TGTGCCAGCAGCTTGGACCCAGGGAGCACAGATACGCAGTATTTT
>TRBJ2-7|TRBV7-8|NA|NA
CASSRGADEQYF
TGTGCCAGCAGCCGAGGGGCGGACGAGCAGTACTTC
>TRBJ2-7|TRBV5-4|TRBD1|NA
CASSSHRGSYEQYF
TGTGCCAGCAGCTCCCACAGGGGATCCTACGAGCAGTACTTC
>TRBJ1-2|TRBV18|NA|NA
CASSPPAAAYGYTF
TGTGCCAGCTCACCACCGGCGGCCGCCTATGGCTACACCTTC
>TRBJ1-4|TRBV7-2|NA|NA
CASSRGKVGLREKLFF
TGTGCCAGCAGCCGCGGGAAAGTTGGGCTTCGGGAAAAACTGTTTTTT
>TRBJ2-3|TRBV7-3|TRBD2|NA
CASSPHRLANTQYF
TGTGCCAGCAGCCCCCACAGACTAGCGAATACGCAGTATTTT
>TRBJ2-7|TRBV7-9|TRBD1|NA
CASSLTGDEQYF
TGTGCCAGCAGCTTGACAGGGGACGAGCAGTACTTC
>TRBJ2-7|TRBV21-1|NA|NA
CASSQTSVSYEQYF
TGTGCCAGCAGCCAGACTAGCGTGTCCTACGAGCAGTACTTC
>TRBJ2-3|TRBV15|TRBD2|NA
CATSRQRLAGSPFSTDTQYF
TGTGCCACCAGCAGACAACGACTAGCGGGTTCTCCATTTAGCACAGATACGCAGTATTTT
>TRBJ2-7|TRBV6-5|NA|NA
CASSYDRLEEQYF
TGTGCCAGCAGTTACGATCGATTGGAGGAGCAGTACTTC
>TRBJ2-3|TRBV5-1|TRBD2|NA
CASSRQGRGGGDTQYF
TGCGCCAGCAGCCGCCAAGGGAGGGGTGGGGGAGATACGCAGTATTTT
>TRBJ1-2|TRBV30|NA|NA
CAWSGRLGKDGYTF
TGTGCCTGGAGTGGCCGCTTAGGGAAGGATGGCTACACCTTC
>TRBJ1-1|TRBV7-9|NA|once
CASSLNGRNTEAFF
TGTGCCAGCAGCTTAAACGGCCGGAACACTGAAGCTTTCTTT
>TRBJ2-1|TRBV6-6|TRBD2|NA
CASSPWGGEQFF
TGTGCCAGCAGTCCCTGGGGGGGTGAGCAGTTCTTC
>TRBJ1-6|TRBV30|NA|once
CAWSVQPNSPLHF
TGTGCCTGGAGCGTACAGCCCAATTCACCCCTCCACTTT
>TRBJ2-1|TRBV10-1|TRBD2|NA
CASSGGGANNEQFF
TGCGCCAGCAGTGGCGGGGGGGCTAACAATGAGCAGTTCTTC
>TRBJ1-2|TRBV29-1|NA|NA
CSVEVSSGGYTF
TGCAGCGTTGAAGTCTCATCGGGCGGCTACACCTTC
>TRBJ2-5|TRBV5-1|NA|NA
CASRLGAETQYF
TGCGCCAGCAGGCTTGGGGCGGAGACCCAGTACTTC
>TRBJ2-6|TRBV5-6|TRBD1|NA
CASSGTASGANVLTF
TGTGCCAGCAGCGGGACAGCTTCTGGGGCCAACGTCCTGACTTTC
>TRBJ2-5|TRBV7-8|NA|once
CASSLPGARETQYF
TGTGCCAGCAGCTTACCGGGGGCACGGGAGACCCAGTACTTC